This TCR beta chain was observed in a study of shared T cell receptors in the human thymus. Germline V CDR1 and CDR2: SNHLY, FYNNEI. The V end was cut by 6 bases, the J end by 2 bases, with 17 bases between. There are 15 residues in the CDR3. Some clones are missing from TCRdb's copy, which holds only in-frame ones; the method was immunoSEQ multiplex PCR. The sample shows 600,000 to 900,000 clones, roughly 88% of them seen only once. The data were also submitted as part of a second study, on human thymus T cells. That report notes: Related studies found that unrelated individuals share highly overlapping thymic repertoires.

The source is a girl under three years old with a congenital heart defect. What was sequenced was thymocytes. V gene TRBV2 combines with J gene TRBJ2-7; D not certain. DNA for the CDR3: TGTGCCAGCAGCCCTCCGCCATGGCCCACCTACGAGCAGTACTTC. It translates to CASSPPPWPTYEQYF. The entire variable domain, with the rest obtained from reference TRBV2 and TRBJ2-7, is as follows: EPEVTQTPSHQVTQMGQEVILRCVPISNHLYFYWYRQILGQKVEFLVSFYNNEISEKSEIFDDQFSVERPDGSNFTLKIRSTKLEDSAMYFCASSPPPWPTYEQYFGPGTRLTVT.